This record concerns one T cell receptor (beta chain) sequence. The target antigen is unknown. The record originates from a study of cytomegalovirus exposure and HLA in healthy donors. Study-level results: Most observed TCR sequences were rare, whereas some public TCRs were detected in many donors. CMV serostatus was the only recorded immune exposure for donors. A prior analysis recorded that most TCR beta V segments were productive about 87% or about 30% of the time.

This CDR3 has 16 residues. V gave up 3 bases and J gave up 1 base, with 14 bases separating them. Germline-derived CDR1 and CDR2 are MRHNA and SNTAGT. A multiplex PCR was run with 60 Vbeta primers and 13 Jbeta primers. This table comes from immunoSEQ multiplex PCR, and its TCRdb copy is limited to in-frame clones, with some not included. Its table records more than 110,000 clones. Sequencing used PBMCs. V usage is TRBV6-4 and J usage is TRBJ2-3; TRBD1 is a possible D gene (5 bases). The sequence came from a middle-aged man in good health and CMV-seronegative. Here the CDR3 reads CASSEGQGARTDTQYF. The CDR3 DNA follows: TGTGCCAGCAGTGAGGGGCAGGGCGCTCGCACAGATACGCAGTATTTT.